This is a list of T cell receptor beta chains from one sample in a study of CD8 T cells in ankylosing spondylitis. TCRdb processed the 5' RACE reads anew with MiXCR; each CDR3 protein has one entry. The repertoire consists of about 170,000 distinct CDR3 sequences, with about 18% occurring once and the leading ten covering roughly 8%. Input material: blood, either unsorted or a sorted T cell fraction (not recorded which). The receptors stem from a male donor with ankylosing spondylitis or in good health (not recorded which). The conserved cysteine and the conserved F or W are not part of the CDR3 here.

TRBV10-2,ASMQSRQGLGQETQY
TRBV29-1,SSEARSTDTQY
TRBV20-1,SASAAGGWYEQY
TRBV5-1,ASRDRTDTQY
TRBV7-8,ASSFSSLVSQPQH
TRBV20-1,SARASQGSYEQY
TRBV2,ASGRDRSYEQY
TRBV11-3,ASSLARGWGNDEQF
TRBV24-1,ATSLTGGLGGENIQY
TRBV28,ASSPGTSKKEQY
TRBV11-2,ASSTNRGPGELF
TRBV11-2,ASSSHGLAGGPPLGNEQF
TRBV5-4,ASSRSGGYTDTQY
TRBV27,ASSVRTGAYGANVLT
TRBV12-3/TRBV12-4,ASSLQVVGTEAF
TRBV30,VWSSGTGQETQY
TRBV29-1,SASGAGANVLT
TRBV12-3/TRBV12-4,TSSLGLAGGVAGETQY
TRBV28,ASLTSGSVYEQY
TRBV5-1,ASRELAGPYNEQF
TRBV7-2,ASSLSSGGLINEQF
TRBV18,ASSPGRTYEQY
TRBV5-1,ASSVQSSYEQY
TRBV9,ASSDDTGELF
TRBV19,ASSIDAQGKATNEKLF
TRBV29-1,SVEGQVQGGYT
TRBV29-1,SVKTGGGTEAF
TRBV6-1,ASRKTSEGEQF
TRBV10-3,ATRLAGEGYNEQF
TRBV7-9,ASTSSAGNEQF
TRBV12-3/TRBV12-4,ASVQTTNYGYT
TRBV5-1,ASREPGPGLGANTEAF
TRBV12-3/TRBV12-4,ASSSRGLRHSTDTQY
TRBV29-1,SVGGERNTGELF
TRBV5-1,ASSISADTQY
TRBV27,ASSLFGTGVYHEKLF